Listed below are T cell receptor beta chains from one sample, sequenced in a study of radiation and T cells in renal cell carcinoma. Sequencing was performed with immunoSEQ multiplex PCR; in TCRdb, only in-frame clones are kept and a portion is missing. This table has tens of thousands of clones, 80% appearing once. The sample consisted of blood, taken from a patient whose treatment included radiotherapy and nephrectomy. Source of these receptors: a woman in her 70s with renal cell carcinoma. Both conserved end residues are part of each CDR3. Each record gives: D gene, V gene, J gene, clone size, CDR3 DNA, CDR3 protein. The D gene is left open where the match is weak. A row's size may be missing; if present it is once, few, many or a size class.

TRBD2	TRBV6-1	TRBJ2-7	.	TGTGCCAGCAGGGCCGCGGGGGGGCCGGACGAGCAGTACTTC	CASRAAGGPDEQYF
TRBD1	TRBV10-2	TRBJ2-5	.	TGCGCCAGCAGTGGACAGGGCGGGGAGACCCAGTACTTC	CASSGQGGETQYF
TRBD2	TRBV7-2	TRBJ2-5	.	TGTGCCAGCAGCTTAGAGGGACTAGCGGGTACCCAGTACTTC	CASSLEGLAGTQYF
TRBD2	TRBV6-6	TRBJ2-7	once	TGTGCCAGCACCCAGCGGGGGGACCTTTGGGAGCAGTACTTC	CASTQRGDLWEQYF
TRBD1	TRBV28	TRBJ2-7	.	TGTGCCAGCATTCCTTCAATACCGGGACAGGAGGCCTACGAGCAGTACTTC	CASIPSIPGQEAYEQYF
TRBD1	TRBV18	TRBJ1-5	few	TGTGCCAGCTCAGAGGGGGCAGGCAATCAGCCCCAGCATTTT	CASSEGAGNQPQHF
.	TRBV9	TRBJ2-1	once	TGTGCCAGCAGCGTAGACCATTACAATGAGCAGTTCTTC	CASSVDHYNEQFF
TRBD1	TRBV5-4	TRBJ1-3	.	TGTGCCAGCAGCGTGGGACAGGGGGGAAACACCATATATTTT	CASSVGQGGNTIYF
.	TRBV5-1	TRBJ2-2	.	TGCGCCAGCAGCGTGAACACCGGGGAGCTGTTTTTT	CASSVNTGELFF
.	TRBV9	TRBJ2-1	medium-sized	TGTGCCAGCAGCGTAGACCTAGCGCCCTGGAAGAAGTTCTTC	CASSVDLAPWKKFF
TRBD2	TRBV6-5	TRBJ2-2	.	TGTGCCAGCAGTTTTGGGACTAGCGGGATAAGAGGGGAGCTGTTTTTT	CASSFGTSGIRGELFF
.	TRBV19	TRBJ2-7	.	TGTGCCAGTAGTAGGGACGGGAGCGCGTACGAGCAGTACTTC	CASSRDGSAYEQYF
TRBD1	TRBV25-1	TRBJ2-5	.	TGTGCCAGCAGTGAATCGATGACAGGGGTGTTTGAGACCCAGTACTTC	CASSESMTGVFETQYF
TRBD2	TRBV12-5	TRBJ2-1	.	TGTGCTAGTGGTCTCGGACTAGCGGGCGTAAACAATGAGCAGTTCTTC	CASGLGLAGVNNEQFF
.	TRBV27	TRBJ2-1	.	TGTGCCAGCAGCCCCACGGTGGCATGGGAGCAGTTCTTC	CASSPTVAWEQFF
TRBD1	TRBV19	TRBJ1-2	.	TGTGCCAGTAGTACCACAGGGGGCGAAGGCTACACCTTC	CASSTTGGEGYTF
.	TRBV30	TRBJ2-5	once	TGTGCCTTTGCACAGGGTGGGAGGGAGACCCAGTACTTC	CAFAQGGRETQYF
TRBD2	TRBV7-3	TRBJ2-7	.	TGTGCCAGCAGCCGCGGGGGAGGCGCGCGTGATGAGCAGTACTTC	CASSRGGGARDEQYF
TRBD2	TRBV6-5	TRBJ2-7	.	TGTGCCAGCAGTTGGGGCGGGGGGGCCTACGAGCAGTACTTC	CASSWGGGAYEQYF
.	TRBV19	TRBJ1-4	.	TGTGCCAGTAGTATAGATGGGGGAATGGATGAAAAACTGTTTTTT	CASSIDGGMDEKLFF
.	TRBV6-1	TRBJ1-4	.	TGTGCCAGCAGCGCTACAGGGACATCACATGAAAAACTGTTTTTT	CASSATGTSHEKLFF
.	TRBV6-5	TRBJ1-2	.	TGTGCCAGCAGTTACGATGAGACAGGCGGTGCCTACACCTTC	CASSYDETGGAYTF
TRBD1	TRBV10-3	TRBJ2-7	.	TGTGCCATCAGTGTGGGGACAGGGGGCATCAGCTACGAGCAGTACTTC	CAISVGTGGISYEQYF
TRBD2	TRBV27	TRBJ2-3	.	TGTGCCAGCCAGGGATGGAGCGGGAGAGGAGCAGATACGCAGTATTTT	CASQGWSGRGADTQYF
TRBD2	TRBV9	TRBJ2-7	once	TGTGCCAGCAGCGTACAAGCGGGAGGGCCCTACGAGCAGTACTTC	CASSVQAGGPYEQYF
.	TRBV6-1	TRBJ2-7	.	TGTGCCAGCAGTGAACGACGGGGGAGCGAGCAGTACTTC	CASSERRGSEQYF
TRBD1	TRBV10-2	TRBJ1-5	many	TGCGCCAGCAAAAAAACAGGGGAAAGCAATCAGCCCCAGCATTTT	CASKKTGESNQPQHF
.	TRBV14	TRBJ1-2	.	TGTGCCAGCAGCGGGTTTGAAGGGGCGGACTATGGCTACACCTTC	CASSGFEGADYGYTF
.	TRBV27	TRBJ2-2	.	TGTGCCAGCAGTTTTGGGGGTAGCTTGGCCGGGGAGCTGTTTTTT	CASSFGGSLAGELFF
.	TRBV27	TRBJ2-7	once	TGTGCCAGCAGTTTTCAGTCTGGCTACGAGCAGTACTTC	CASSFQSGYEQYF
.	TRBV6-6	TRBJ1-1	.	TGTGCCAGCAGTTCAGCAGAGAACACTGAAGCTTTCTTT	CASSSAENTEAFF
.	TRBV6-5	TRBJ1-1	.	TGTGCCAGCAGTTACTCTCTCGGGGACACTGAAGCTTTCTTT	CASSYSLGDTEAFF
TRBD2	TRBV7-6	TRBJ2-1	.	TGTGCCAGCAGCTTAGCTGCTAGCGGGAGTATCTCCTACAATGAGCAGTTCTTC	CASSLAASGSISYNEQFF
.	TRBV19	TRBJ2-7	.	TGTGCCAGTACCGGACAGATTTACGAGCAGTACTTC	CASTGQIYEQYF
TRBD1	TRBV5-1	TRBJ1-2	.	TGCGCCAGCAGCTTGGGGACAGGGGCCGATGGCTACACCTTC	CASSLGTGADGYTF
.	TRBV5-4	TRBJ1-2	.	TGTGCCAGCAGCCCGGCTCGGGTCGCGTATGGCTACACCTTC	CASSPARVAYGYTF
TRBD2	TRBV7-2	TRBJ2-2	.	TGTGCCAGCAGCGGACTGGGTAGCGGGTCCGCCCGGGAGCTGTTTTTT	CASSGLGSGSARELFF
.	TRBV7-9	TRBJ2-7	.	TGTGCCAGCAGCTTAAGGGAGGTTTCCGAGCAGTACTTC	CASSLREVSEQYF
TRBD1	TRBV6-1	TRBJ1-1	.	TGTGCCAGCAGTGCGGAGGGACAGTTAAACACTGAAGCTTTCTTT	CASSAEGQLNTEAFF
.	TRBV14	TRBJ2-2	.	TGTGCCAGCAGACGGGGAACCGGGGAGCTGTTTTTT	CASRRGTGELFF
.	TRBV19	TRBJ2-6	.	TGTGCCACCTACCCAGGGACAACTTCTCCCTCTGGGGCCAACGTCCTGACTTTC	CATYPGTTSPSGANVLTF
TRBD1	TRBV5-6	TRBJ1-1	.	TGTGCCAGCAGCTTGGTTGACAGGGGACTTAACACTGAAGCTTTCTTT	CASSLVDRGLNTEAFF
.	TRBV6-5	TRBJ1-2	.	TGTGCCAGCAGTTACCCGGCCGGCAGCACCACCTTC	CASSYPAGSTTF
TRBD2	TRBV11-2	TRBJ2-7	.	TGTGCCAGCAGCTTAGTATATCGGACTAGCGGGAACGAGCAGTACTTC	CASSLVYRTSGNEQYF
TRBD1	TRBV19	TRBJ2-1	.	TGTGCCAGTAGAGGACAGGGGGTTTATGAGCAGTTCTTC	CASRGQGVYEQFF
TRBD2	TRBV7-9	TRBJ2-1	.	TGTGCCAGCAGCACCGGGACTAGCGGGGCTGATGAGCAGTTCTTC	CASSTGTSGADEQFF
.	TRBV2	TRBJ1-1	.	TGTGCCAGCAGGCGGTGGGGACAAAACACTGAAGCTTTCTTT	CASRRWGQNTEAFF
TRBD1	TRBV7-6	TRBJ2-7	.	TGTGCCAGCAGCTTGTCTCCGGACAGGGGCCACTACGAGCAGTACTTC	CASSLSPDRGHYEQYF
.	TRBV7-2	TRBJ2-2	.	TGTGCCAGCAGCTTAGAGCCGACCGGGGAGCTGTTTTTT	CASSLEPTGELFF
.	TRBV6-5	TRBJ1-2	.	TGTGCCAGCAGTTATTCAAGGTCAGATGGCTACACCTTC	CASSYSRSDGYTF
TRBD1	TRBV19	TRBJ2-2	few	TGTGCCAGTAGTAAACCCGGGACAGGGGGACTGAACACCGGGGAGCTGTTTTTT	CASSKPGTGGLNTGELFF
.	TRBV19	TRBJ2-2	.	TGTGCCAGTAAACCAATCCAGGCCGGGGAGCTGTTTTTT	CASKPIQAGELFF
.	TRBV6-1	TRBJ1-2	.	TGTGCCAGCAGTGAGGGGCCTCCGGGCGGCTACACCTTC	CASSEGPPGGYTF
TRBD1	TRBV9	TRBJ1-1	.	TGTGCCAGCAGCGCGAACTCCGGGACAGGTGAAGCTTTCTTT	CASSANSGTGEAFF
TRBD2	TRBV4-3	TRBJ2-3	few	TGCGCCAGCAGCCCCCTAGCGGGACCGGCAGATACGCAGTATTTT	CASSPLAGPADTQYF
TRBD2	TRBV5-1	TRBJ2-3	.	TGCGCCAGCAGCCCTACTAGCGGGGGGGCCTTGGGAGATACGCAGTATTTT	CASSPTSGGALGDTQYF
TRBD1	TRBV2	TRBJ2-1	.	TGTGCCAGCGGGACAGGACCCCTTTACAATGAGCAGTTCTTC	CASGTGPLYNEQFF
.	TRBV4-1	TRBJ2-5	.	TGCGCCAGCAGCCAAGCAGGTAGAGGCGGAGGCGAGACCCAGTACTTC	CASSQAGRGGGETQYF
.	TRBV6-1	TRBJ2-3	.	TGTGCCAGCAGATCACAGGTTCACGGCACAGATACGCAGTATTTT	CASRSQVHGTDTQYF
.	TRBV10-3	TRBJ2-7	.	TGTGCCATCAGTGAGCGGGCGGGGGCCTTCTACGAGCAGTACTTC	CAISERAGAFYEQYF